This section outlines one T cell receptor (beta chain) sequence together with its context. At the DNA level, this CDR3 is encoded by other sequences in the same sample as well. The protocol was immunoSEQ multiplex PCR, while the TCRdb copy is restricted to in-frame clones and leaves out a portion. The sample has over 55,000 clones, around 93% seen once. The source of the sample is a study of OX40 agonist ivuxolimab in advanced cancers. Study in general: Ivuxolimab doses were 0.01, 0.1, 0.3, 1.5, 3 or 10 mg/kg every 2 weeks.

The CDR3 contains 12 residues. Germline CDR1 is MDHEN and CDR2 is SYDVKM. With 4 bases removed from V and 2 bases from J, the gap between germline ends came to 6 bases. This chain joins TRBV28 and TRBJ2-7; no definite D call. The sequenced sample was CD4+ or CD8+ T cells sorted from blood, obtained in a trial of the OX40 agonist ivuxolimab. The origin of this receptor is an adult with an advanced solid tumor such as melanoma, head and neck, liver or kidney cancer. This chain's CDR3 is CASSSQTYEQYF. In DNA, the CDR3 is TGTGCCAGCAGTTCGCAGACCTACGAGCAGTACTTC.